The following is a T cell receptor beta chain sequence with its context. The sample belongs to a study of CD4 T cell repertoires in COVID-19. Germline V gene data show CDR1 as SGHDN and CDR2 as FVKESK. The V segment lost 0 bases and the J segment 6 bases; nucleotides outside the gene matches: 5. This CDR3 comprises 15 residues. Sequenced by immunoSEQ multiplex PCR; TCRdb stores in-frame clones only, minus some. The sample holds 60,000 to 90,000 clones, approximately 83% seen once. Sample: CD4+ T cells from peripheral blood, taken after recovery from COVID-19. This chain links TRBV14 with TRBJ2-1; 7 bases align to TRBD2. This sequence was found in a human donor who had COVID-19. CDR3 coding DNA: TGTGCCAGCAGCCAAGATGGGGGGGTTGTCAATGAGCAGTTCTTC. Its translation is CASSQDGGVVNEQFF. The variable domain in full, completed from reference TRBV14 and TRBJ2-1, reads EAGVTQFPSHSVIEKGQTVTLRCDPISGHDNLYWYRRVMGKEIKFLLHFVKESKQDESGMPNNRFLAERTGGTYSTLKVQPAELEDSGVYFCASSQDGGVVNEQFFGPGTRLTVL.